The 5 T cell receptor beta chains in this list originate from one sample, sequenced in a study of blood T cell repertoires in COVID-19. Sequencing was performed with immunoSEQ multiplex PCR; in TCRdb, only in-frame clones are kept and a portion is missing. The sample contains a few hundred thousand clones, 80% to 90% of which appear only once. Sequencing was done on a sample of peripheral blood. These receptors were collected from a man aged 50 or older with active or convalescent COVID-19.

This chain's CDR3 is CAWTGSSGNTIYF. The CDR3 region has the DNA TGTGCCTGGACAGGAAGCTCTGGAAACACCATATATTTT. This chain uses TRBV30 with TRBJ1-3; D ambiguous. V was trimmed by 4 bases and J by 0 bases, leaving 7 bases between them. Germline assignment: CDR1 GTSNPN and CDR2 SVGIG (reference sequence). The CDR3 contains 13 residues.

The DNA of the CDR3 is TGTGCCAGCAGTGAAGGGCTTGGTAGGGACAGCCGCACAGATACGCAGTATTTT. This translates into CASSEGLGRDSRTDTQYF. The chain couples TRBV6-1 to TRBJ2-3, with 7 bases fitting TRBD1. The CDR3 covers 18 residues. The germline V gene encodes CDR1 MNHNS and CDR2 SASEGT. The J segment lost 1 base and the V segment lost 1 base, leaving 11 bases of the junction unmatched.

This chain links TRBV19 with TRBJ1-5; 10 bases are shared with TRBD1. V was pared by 8 bases and J by 3 bases, with 4 bases of the junction left unmatched. The CDR3 sequence is 14 residues long. The germline V gene encodes CDR1 LNHDA and CDR2 SQIVND (reference sequence). Here the CDR3 reads CASAGTGDNQPQHF. CDR3 nucleotide sequence: TGTGCCAGTGCCGGGACAGGGGACAATCAGCCCCAGCATTTT.

The rearrangement joins TRBV5-1 to TRBJ2-2; the D is unclear. Trimming cost V 1 base and J 7 bases, with 8 bases left between them. Germline V gives CDR1 SGHRS, CDR2 YFSETQ. There are 13 residues in the CDR3. The CDR3 spells CASSLPGFGELFF. The CDR3 DNA is TGCGCCAGCAGCTTGCCCGGGTTCGGGGAGCTGTTTTTT.

The rearrangement links TRBV6-5 to TRBJ1-1; perhaps TRBD1 as D (5 bases). V was trimmed by 0 bases and J by 4 bases, leaving 9 bases between them. Per the germline V gene, CDR1 is MNHEY and CDR2 is SVGAGI. The CDR3 has 14 amino acids. The DNA of the CDR3 is TGTGCCAGCAGTTACTCGAAGGGGATCACTGAAGCTTTCTTT. As protein: CASSYSKGITEAFF.